These 26 T cell receptor beta chains originate from one sample sequenced in a study of T cells in localized non-small cell lung cancer. Method: immunoSEQ multiplex PCR; TCRdb's copy keeps in-frame clones and lacks some. This table has roughly 25,000 clones, about 90% appearing once. The sequencing used peripheral blood, collected before any cancer treatment. All receptors come from a woman aged 35 to 69 with stage I lung adenocarcinoma.

The rearrangement uses TRBV7-2 and TRBJ1-1; TRBD1 is a possible D gene (5 bases). Trimming removed 5 bases at V and 4 bases at J, with 11 bases between. The CDR3 length is 13 residues. Germline lookup yields CDR1 SGHTA and CDR2 FQGNSA. This chain's CDR3 is CASSQTGSTEAFF. CDR3 in DNA: TGTGCCAGCAGCCAAACAGGAAGCACTGAAGCTTTCTTT.

The V call is TRBV7-9, the J call TRBJ1-4, with no clear D. Trimming pared 1 base from V and 8 bases from J, leaving 5 bases between. The germline V gene encodes CDR1 SEHNR and CDR2 FQNEAQ (reference sequence). This CDR3 has 12 amino acids. CDR3: CASSLDGEKLFF. Here the CDR3 DNA reads TGTGCCAGCAGCTTAGACGGGGAAAAACTGTTTTTT. The entire variable domain, with the rest obtained from reference TRBV7-9 and TRBJ1-4, is as follows: DTGVSQNPRHKITKRGQNVTFRCDPISEHNRLYWYRQTLGQGPEFLTYFQNEAQLEKSRLLSDRFSAERPKGSFSTLEIQRTEQGDSAMYLCASSLDGEKLFFGSGTQLSVL.

The V call is TRBV18, the J call TRBJ1-3, with D perhaps matching TRBD1 (6 bases). Germline CDR1 reads KGHSH; CDR2 reads LQKENI. The V end was cut by 2 bases, the J end by 2 bases, with 10 bases between. The CDR3 runs to 15 residues. The CDR3: CASSPRTEPGNTIYF. CDR3 DNA sequence: TGTGCCAGCTCACCAAGGACAGAACCTGGAAACACCATATATTTT.

This chain links TRBV9 with TRBJ2-7, with 10 bases identical to TRBD1. The CDR3 is made up of 16 amino acids. The ends lost 0 bases at V and 5 bases at J; junction bases unmatched: 8. Germline loops: CDR1 SGDLS, CDR2 YYNGEE. The DNA of the CDR3 is TGTGCCAGCAGCGTAGAATTGACAGGGGGCGCGGACGAGCAGTACTTC. It is translated as CASSVELTGGADEQYF. The full variable domain, completed using reference TRBV9 and TRBJ2-7, is DSGVTQTPKHLITATGQRVTLRCSPRSGDLSVYWYQQSLDQGLQFLIQYYNGEERAKGNILERFSAQQFPDLHSELNLSSLELGDSALYFCASSVELTGGADEQYFGPGTRLTVT.

V usage is TRBV19 and J usage is TRBJ1-2, with 11 positions matching TRBD1. The J segment lost 5 bases and the V segment lost 11 bases, leaving 16 bases of the junction unmatched. CDR1 is LNHDA, CDR2 SQIVND, per germline (reference sequence). The CDR3 sequence is 16 residues long. The CDR3: CASDRTGGSPIYGYTF. In DNA, the CDR3 is TGTGCCTCCGACAGGACAGGGGGCTCCCCTATATATGGCTACACCTTC. The variable domain in full, with the rest retrieved from reference TRBV19 and TRBJ1-2, is DGGITQSPKYLFRKEGQNVTLSCEQNLNHDAMYWYRQDPGQGLRLIYYSQIVNDFQKGDIAEGYSVSREKKESFPLTVTSAQKNPTAFYLCASDRTGGSPIYGYTFGSGTRLTVV.

This clone is categorized as medium-sized. The chain employs TRBV19 and TRBJ2-5, with 8 bases that match TRBD1. The CDR3 loop spans 13 amino acids. Germline V gives CDR1 LNHDA, CDR2 SQIVND (reference sequence). The V gene end was trimmed by 8 bases and the J gene end by 5 bases; junction bases not matched to a gene: 7. The CDR3 DNA reads as TGTGCCAGTGGCAGGGGGCTCATCGAGACCCAGTACTTC. This sequence encodes CASGRGLIETQYF. The variable domain in full, completed from reference TRBV19 and TRBJ2-5, reads DGGITQSPKYLFRKEGQNVTLSCEQNLNHDAMYWYRQDPGQGLRLIYYSQIVNDFQKGDIAEGYSVSREKKESFPLTVTSAQKNPTAFYLCASGRGLIETQYFGPGTRLLVL.

This rearrangement joins TRBV2 to TRBJ1-3; D perhaps matches TRBD1 (5 bases). The V end lost 4 bases, the J end lost 2 bases, and 6 bases lay between the germline ends. The CDR3 length is 13 residues. Germline CDR1 is SNHLY and CDR2 is FYNNEI. CDR3 DNA sequence: TGTGCCAGCAGTGCGGGACCTGGAAACACCATATATTTT. This translates into CASSAGPGNTIYF.

The chain carries TRBV6-5 and TRBJ1-6; 10 positions agree with TRBD1. Germline CDR1 MNHEY, CDR2 SVGAGI. Trimming took 2 bases from V and 8 from J; bases not matched to a gene: 3. This CDR3 spans 15 amino acids. The CDR3: CASSYRGTGDSPLHF. The DNA for the CDR3 is TGTGCCAGCAGTTACCGGGGGACAGGGGATTCACCCCTCCACTTT.

The CDR3 reads CASRRQNGYTF. CDR3 nucleotide sequence: TGTGCCAGCAGAAGACAGAATGGCTACACCTTC. The J gene is TRBJ1-2, the V gene TRBV6-1, with a possible D match to TRBD1 (5 bases). This CDR3 is built from 11 residues. Germline-derived CDR1 and CDR2 are MNHNS and SASEGT. V was pared by 6 bases and J by 6 bases, with 8 bases between.

The table lists this clone with a count of one. The V gene is TRBV4-3, the J gene TRBJ2-1; 7 bases match TRBD2. CDR1 is LGHNA and CDR2 is YSLEER in the germline V gene. Losses at the gene ends were 4 bases for V and 5 bases for J; bases not matched to a gene: 11. This CDR3 has 16 residues. CDR3 region: CASSRLNGLDNNEQFF. The CDR3 DNA reads as TGCGCCAGCAGCCGACTTAATGGACTAGATAACAATGAGCAGTTCTTC.

J is TRBJ2-5 and V is TRBV7-6; D is uncertain. This CDR3 has 13 residues. V was clipped by 5 bases and J by 4 bases, with 11 bases between them. Germline V gene data show CDR1 as SGHVS and CDR2 as FNYEAQ. The CDR3 nucleotides read TGTGCCAGCAGCCAAGTACGGGTAGAGACCCAGTACTTC. This codes for CASSQVRVETQYF.

The rearrangement joins TRBV6-4 to TRBJ2-2, with D perhaps assigned TRBD1 or TRBD2 (6 bases each). Germline V lookup: CDR1 MRHNA, CDR2 SNTAGT. The CDR3 is 17 amino acids. Trimming removed 0 bases from V and 6 bases from J, with 17 bases in between. The CDR3 DNA reads TGTGCCAGCAGTGACTCCGGGGGCGCAAGGATCTCCGGGGAGCTGTTTTTT. Its protein is CASSDSGGARISGELFF.

V and J are TRBV6-5 and TRBJ1-1; D call uncertain. The CDR3 covers 14 residues. The V end was cut by 2 bases, the J end by 0 bases, with 7 bases between. Germline CDR1 and CDR2: MNHEY and SVGAGI. CDR3 sequence: CASSYRLLNTEAFF. In DNA, the CDR3 is TGTGCCAGCAGTTACAGGCTACTGAACACTGAAGCTTTCTTT.

This chain connects TRBV6-6 to TRBJ2-3; 9 bases map to TRBD1. Losses at the gene ends were 4 bases for V and 3 bases for J; bases not matched to a gene: 5. The CDR3 spans 15 residues. The V gene's germline CDR1 is MNHNY and CDR2 SVGAGI (reference sequence). Here the CDR3 DNA reads TGTGCCAGCAGTTCGGGACAGGGTTTAACAGATACGCAGTATTTT. Translation gives CASSSGQGLTDTQYF.

This clone came up a few times. V gene TRBV4-2 combines with J gene TRBJ2-1; tentatively, D is TRBD2 (7 bases). The germline CDR1 and CDR2 sequences are LGHNA and YNFKEQ. V dropped 4 bases and J dropped 7 bases, with 11 bases sitting between them. This CDR3 contains 13 residues. The CDR3 here is CASSRRGGNEQFF. The CDR3 nucleotides are TGTGCCAGCAGCCGAAGGGGGGGGAATGAGCAGTTCTTC.

The sample holds one count of this clone. This chain connects TRBV4-3 to TRBJ2-4; TRBD2 agrees at 8 bases. There are 19 residues in the CDR3. V was pared by 1 base and J by 1 base, with 12 bases of the junction left unmatched. Germline V gene sequence: CDR1 LGHNA, CDR2 YSLEER. The CDR3 DNA sequence: TGCGCCAGCAGCCAAGGATACGGGGGGGCCTATCTGGCCAAAAACATTCAGTACTTC. The encoded protein is CASSQGYGGAYLAKNIQYF.

The gene calls are TRBV5-6 and TRBJ2-7; tentatively, D is TRBD2 (6 bases). CDR3 length: 14 residues. The V and J ends lost 0 bases and 3 bases respectively, with 10 bases between them. Germline lookup yields CDR1 SGHDT and CDR2 YYEEEE. The CDR3: CASSLGLGGYEQYF. The CDR3 DNA reads TGTGCCAGCAGCTTGGGACTGGGGGGCTACGAGCAGTACTTC.

The chain carries TRBV18 and TRBJ1-3; 8 positions agree with TRBD1. J was trimmed by 0 bases and V by 3 bases; bases with no gene match: 13. Germline CDR1 and CDR2: KGHSH and LQKENI. This CDR3 has 19 amino acids. The CDR3 region has the DNA TGTGCCAGCTCACCTACGACAGGGGCCGTCCGCCCCTCTGGAAACACCATATATTTT. Amino acids: CASSPTTGAVRPSGNTIYF. Looking up the rest from reference TRBV18 and TRBJ1-3 gives the full variable domain: NAGVMQNPRHLVRRRGQEARLRCSPMKGHSHVYWYRQLPEEGLKFMVYLQKENIIDESGMPKERFSAEFPKEGPSILRIQQVVRGDSAAYFCASSPTTGAVRPSGNTIYFGEGSWLTVV.

V and J are TRBV5-8 and TRBJ2-3; TRBD2 is a possible D gene (6 bases). The CDR3 contains 14 residues. Germline assignment: CDR1 SGHTS and CDR2 YDEGEE. V lost 4 bases and J 2 bases, leaving 11 bases between the germline ends. DNA of the CDR3: TGTGCCAGCAGCATCTGGAGGGCCACAGATACGCAGTATTTT. Translated: CASSIWRATDTQYF.

This rearrangement joins TRBV6-5 to TRBJ1-1, with unresolved D. Trimming pared 7 bases from V and 1 base from J, leaving 4 bases between. The CDR3 is 11 residues long. Germline assignment: CDR1 MNHEY and CDR2 SVGAGI. The CDR3 sequence is CASKGNTEAFF. CDR3 DNA: TGTGCCAGCAAAGGGAACACTGAAGCTTTCTTT.

This chain connects TRBV30 to TRBJ1-2; a weak D match, TRBD1 (6 bases). This CDR3 has 12 amino acids. The V end lost 3 bases, the J end lost 5 bases, and 10 bases lay between the germline ends. The germline gives CDR1 GTSNPN, CDR2 SVGIG (reference sequence). The CDR3 DNA reads as TGTGCCTGGAGGGGGGCTGGATATGGCTACACCTTC. Translating gives CAWRGAGYGYTF.

The chain carries TRBV5-1 and TRBJ2-1; 10 bases agree with TRBD2. With V trimmed by 1 base and J by 7 bases, 2 bases remained unmatched. Germline V gene data show CDR1 as SGHRS and CDR2 as YFSETQ. The CDR3 covers 14 residues. CDR3 amino acids: CASSLTSGVNEQFF. CDR3 nucleotides: TGCGCCAGCAGCTTGACTAGCGGGGTGAATGAGCAGTTCTTC. Based on the CDR3 plus reference TRBV5-1 and TRBJ2-1, the full variable domain is KAGVTQTPRYLIKTRGQQVTLSCSPISGHRSVSWYQQTPGQGLQFLFEYFSETQRNKGNFPGRFSGRQFSNSRSEMNVSTLELGDSALYLCASSLTSGVNEQFFGPGTRLTVL.

This rearrangement joins TRBV9 to TRBJ1-1; D is unclear. Trimming stripped 4 bases from V and 0 bases from J, with 7 bases between. Germline assignment: CDR1 SGDLS and CDR2 YYNGEE. This CDR3 region has 13 residues. CDR3 in DNA: TGTGCCAGCAGCAGGACTATGAACACTGAAGCTTTCTTT. It yields the protein CASSRTMNTEAFF.

Only one count was recorded for this clone. This chain joins TRBV5-1 and TRBJ2-6; 10 bases match TRBD1. Trimming removed 0 bases from V and 4 bases from J; junction bases left unmatched: 10. The CDR3 length is 19 residues. Germline V CDR1 and CDR2: SGHRS, YFSETQ. CDR3 bases: TGCGCCAGCAGCTTGGGGACAGGGGGGCTTCTGGCCGGGGCCAACGTCCTGACTTTC. Residues: CASSLGTGGLLAGANVLTF. Filled out from reference TRBV5-1 and TRBJ2-6, the complete variable domain reads KAGVTQTPRYLIKTRGQQVTLSCSPISGHRSVSWYQQTPGQGLQFLFEYFSETQRNKGNFPGRFSGRQFSNSRSEMNVSTLELGDSALYLCASSLGTGGLLAGANVLTFGAGSRLTVL.

CDR3 bases: TGTGCCAGCAGATTGGGTGGAGCGGGAGACGGGACCCAGTACTTC. Translation: CASRLGGAGDGTQYF. The chain employs TRBV7-2 and TRBJ2-5; 8 bases agree with TRBD2. V was pared by 6 bases and J by 7 bases, with 13 bases of the junction left unmatched. The CDR3 has 15 amino acids. Germline CDR1 SGHTA, CDR2 FQGNSA.

The V and J genes are TRBV11-2 and TRBJ1-4; the D gene is possibly TRBD1 (5 bases). In germline, CDR1 is SGHAT, CDR2 FQNNGV. V lost 5 bases to trimming and J lost 3 bases, with 13 bases between them. The CDR3 runs to 15 residues. DNA for the CDR3: TGTGCCAGCAGCGGGAGGGGATGGTCTAATGAAAAACTGTTTTTT. It codes for CASSGRGWSNEKLFF.